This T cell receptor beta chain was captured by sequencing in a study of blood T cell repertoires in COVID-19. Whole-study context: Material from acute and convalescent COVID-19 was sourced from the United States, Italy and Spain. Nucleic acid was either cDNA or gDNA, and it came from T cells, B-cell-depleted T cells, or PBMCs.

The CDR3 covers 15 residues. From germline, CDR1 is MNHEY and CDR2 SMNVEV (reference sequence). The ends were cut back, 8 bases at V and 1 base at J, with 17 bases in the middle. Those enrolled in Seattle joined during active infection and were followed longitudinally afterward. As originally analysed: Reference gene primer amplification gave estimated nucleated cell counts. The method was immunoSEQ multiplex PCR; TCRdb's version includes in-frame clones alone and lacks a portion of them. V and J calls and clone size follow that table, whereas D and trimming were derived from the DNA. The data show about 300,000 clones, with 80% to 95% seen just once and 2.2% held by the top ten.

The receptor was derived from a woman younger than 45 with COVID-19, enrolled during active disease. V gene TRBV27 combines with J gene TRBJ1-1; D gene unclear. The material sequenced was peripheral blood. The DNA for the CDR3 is TGTGCCAGCTCCCAGGCCTCCACCTCGAACACTGAAGCTTTCTTT. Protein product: CASSQASTSNTEAFF.